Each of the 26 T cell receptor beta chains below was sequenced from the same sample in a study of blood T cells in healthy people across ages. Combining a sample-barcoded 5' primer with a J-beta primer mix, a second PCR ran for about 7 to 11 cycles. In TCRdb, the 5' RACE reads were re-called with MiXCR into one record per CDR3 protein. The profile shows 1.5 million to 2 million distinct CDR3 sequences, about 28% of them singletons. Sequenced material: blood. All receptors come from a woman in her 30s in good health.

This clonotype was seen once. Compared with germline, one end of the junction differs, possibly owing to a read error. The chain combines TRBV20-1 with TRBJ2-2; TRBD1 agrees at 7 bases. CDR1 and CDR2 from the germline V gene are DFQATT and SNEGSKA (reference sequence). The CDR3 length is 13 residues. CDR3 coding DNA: TGCAGTGCTAGTCAACAGGGGACCGGGGTGCTGTTTTTT. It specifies CSASQQGTGVLFF.

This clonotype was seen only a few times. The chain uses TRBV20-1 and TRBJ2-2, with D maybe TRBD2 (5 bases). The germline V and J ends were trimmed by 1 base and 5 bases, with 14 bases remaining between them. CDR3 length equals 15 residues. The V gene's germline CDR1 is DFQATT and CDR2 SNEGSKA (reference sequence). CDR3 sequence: CSARVGSGRTGELFF. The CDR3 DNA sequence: TGCAGTGCTAGAGTGGGGAGCGGACGGACCGGGGAGCTGTTTTTT.

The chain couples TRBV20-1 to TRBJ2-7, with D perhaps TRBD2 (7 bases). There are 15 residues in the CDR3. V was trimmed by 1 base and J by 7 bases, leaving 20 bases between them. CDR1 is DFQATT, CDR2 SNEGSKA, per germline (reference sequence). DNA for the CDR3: TGCAGTGCTAGAGTAGAGGGGGGGGGGCGTTGGGAGCAGTACTTC. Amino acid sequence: CSARVEGGGRWEQYF.

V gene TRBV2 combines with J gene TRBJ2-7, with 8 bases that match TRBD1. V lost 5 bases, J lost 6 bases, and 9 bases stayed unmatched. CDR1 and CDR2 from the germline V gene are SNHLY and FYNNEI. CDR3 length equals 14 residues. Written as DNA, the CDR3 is TGTGCCAGCAGTTGGGACAGGACGAGTAGCGAGCAGTACTTC. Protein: CASSWDRTSSEQYF.

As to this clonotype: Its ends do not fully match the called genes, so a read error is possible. The CDR3 region has the DNA TGTGCCGGCAGCTCCCGACAGGGTAACACCTACGAGCAGTACTTC. Residues: CAGSSRQGNTYEQYF. The chain recombines TRBV9 with TRBJ2-7, with 7 bases that match TRBD1. The CDR3 is made up of 15 amino acids. The germline V gene has CDR1 SGDLS and CDR2 YYNGEE.

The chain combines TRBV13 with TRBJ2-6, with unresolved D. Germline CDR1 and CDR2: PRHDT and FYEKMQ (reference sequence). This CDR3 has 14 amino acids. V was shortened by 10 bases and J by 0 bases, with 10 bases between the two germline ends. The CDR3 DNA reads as TGTGCCACCTTAGACGGCTCTGGGGCCAACGTCCTGACTTTC. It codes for CATLDGSGANVLTF.

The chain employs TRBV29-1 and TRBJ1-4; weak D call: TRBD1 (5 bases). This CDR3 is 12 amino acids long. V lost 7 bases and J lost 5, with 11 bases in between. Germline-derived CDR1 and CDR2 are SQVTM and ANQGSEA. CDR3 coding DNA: TGCAGCGCCTGGACATCAAATGAAAAACTGTTTTTT. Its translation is CSAWTSNEKLFF.

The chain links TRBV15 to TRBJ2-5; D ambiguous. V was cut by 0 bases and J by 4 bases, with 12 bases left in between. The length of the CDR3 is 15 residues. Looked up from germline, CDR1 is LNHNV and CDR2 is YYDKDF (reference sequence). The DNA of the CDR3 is TGTGCCACCAGCAGAGATGACCATTCGGTAGAGACCCAGTACTTC. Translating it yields CATSRDDHSVETQYF.

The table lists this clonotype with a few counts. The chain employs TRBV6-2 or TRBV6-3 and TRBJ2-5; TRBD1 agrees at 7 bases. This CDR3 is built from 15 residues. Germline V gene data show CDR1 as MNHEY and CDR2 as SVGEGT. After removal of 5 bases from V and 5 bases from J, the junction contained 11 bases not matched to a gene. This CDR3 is CASSIRQGGPETQYF. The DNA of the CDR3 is TGTGCCAGCAGTATCCGACAGGGCGGCCCGGAGACCCAGTACTTC.

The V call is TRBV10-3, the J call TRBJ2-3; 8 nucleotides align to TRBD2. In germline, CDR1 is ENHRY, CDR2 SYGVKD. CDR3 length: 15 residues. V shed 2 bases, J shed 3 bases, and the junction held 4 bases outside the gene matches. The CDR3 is CAISEVLAGTDTQYF. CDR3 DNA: TGTGCCATCAGTGAGGTTCTAGCGGGTACAGATACGCAGTATTTT.

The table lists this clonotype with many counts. CDR3 residues: CASRYLAGVHEQYF. The CDR3 DNA reads TGTGCCAGCAGGTACCTAGCGGGAGTCCACGAGCAGTACTTC. The genes are TRBV6-2 or TRBV6-3 and TRBJ2-7, with 10 bases lining up with TRBD2. The V segment lost 6 bases and the J segment 5 bases; nucleotides outside the gene matches: 7. Germline lookup yields CDR1 MNHEY and CDR2 SVGEGT. This CDR3 comprises 14 residues.

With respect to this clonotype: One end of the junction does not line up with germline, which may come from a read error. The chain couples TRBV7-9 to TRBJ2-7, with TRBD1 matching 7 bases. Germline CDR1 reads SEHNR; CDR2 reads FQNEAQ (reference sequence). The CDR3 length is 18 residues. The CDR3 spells CASSLSYSRQGRTYEQDF. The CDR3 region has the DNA TGTGCCAGCAGCTTATCCTACTCTAGACAGGGCAGGACCTACGAGCAGGACTTC.

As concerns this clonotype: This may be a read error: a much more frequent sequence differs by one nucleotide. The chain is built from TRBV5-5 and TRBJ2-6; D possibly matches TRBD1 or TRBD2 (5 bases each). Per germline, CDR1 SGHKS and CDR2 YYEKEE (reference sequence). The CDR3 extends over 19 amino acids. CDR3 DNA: TGTGCCGGCAGCTCGGGACCACTAGTTTCCTTCTCTGGGGCCAACGTCCTGACTTTC. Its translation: CAGSSGPLVSFSGANVLTF.

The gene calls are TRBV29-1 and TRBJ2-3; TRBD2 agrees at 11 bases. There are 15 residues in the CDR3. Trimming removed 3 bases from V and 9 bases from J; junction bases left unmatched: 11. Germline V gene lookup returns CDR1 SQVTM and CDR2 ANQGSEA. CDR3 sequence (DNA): TGCAGCGTTGATCCCCTAGCGGGAGGATCCAACACGCAGTATTTT. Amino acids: CSVDPLAGGSNTQYF.

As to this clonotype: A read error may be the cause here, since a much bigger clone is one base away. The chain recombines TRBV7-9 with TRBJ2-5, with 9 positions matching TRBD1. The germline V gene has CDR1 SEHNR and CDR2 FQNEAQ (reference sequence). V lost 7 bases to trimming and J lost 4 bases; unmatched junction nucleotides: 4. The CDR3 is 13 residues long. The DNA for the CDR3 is TGTGCCAGCACCGGGACAGGGCTAGAGACCCAGTACTTC. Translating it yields CASTGTGLETQYF.

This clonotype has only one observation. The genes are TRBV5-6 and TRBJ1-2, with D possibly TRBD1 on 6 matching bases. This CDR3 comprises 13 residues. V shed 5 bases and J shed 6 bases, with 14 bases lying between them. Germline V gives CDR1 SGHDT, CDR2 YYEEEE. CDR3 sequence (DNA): TGTGCCAGCAGAAAAACAGGGTGGGATGGCTACACCTTC. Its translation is CASRKTGWDGYTF.

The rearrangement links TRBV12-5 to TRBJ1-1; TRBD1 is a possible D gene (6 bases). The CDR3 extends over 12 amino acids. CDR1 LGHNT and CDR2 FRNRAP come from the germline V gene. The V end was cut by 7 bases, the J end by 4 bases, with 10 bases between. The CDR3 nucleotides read TGTGCTAGTGTCGAAGGGGGCACTGAAGCTTTCTTT. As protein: CASVEGGTEAFF.

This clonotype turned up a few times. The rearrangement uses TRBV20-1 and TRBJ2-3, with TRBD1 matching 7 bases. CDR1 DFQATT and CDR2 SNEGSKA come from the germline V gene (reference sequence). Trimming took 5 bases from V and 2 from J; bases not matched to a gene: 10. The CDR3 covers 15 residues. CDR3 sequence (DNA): TGCAGTGCTCCGGACAGGCGAGTCGTCACAGATACGCAGTATTTT. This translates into CSAPDRRVVTDTQYF.

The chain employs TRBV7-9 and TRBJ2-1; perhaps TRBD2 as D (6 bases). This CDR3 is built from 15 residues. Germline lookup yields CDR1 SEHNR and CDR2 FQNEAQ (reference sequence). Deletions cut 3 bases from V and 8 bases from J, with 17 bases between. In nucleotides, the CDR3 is TGTGCCAGCAGCTTTAGTAGCGGAGGGTGGTATGAGCAGTTCTTC. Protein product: CASSFSSGGWYEQFF. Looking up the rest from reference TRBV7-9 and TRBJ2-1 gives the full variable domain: DTGVSQNPRHKITKRGQNVTFRCDPISEHNRLYWYRQTLGQGPEFLTYFQNEAQLEKSRLLSDRFSAERPKGSFSTLEIQRTEQGDSAMYLCASSFSSGGWYEQFFGPGTRLTVL.

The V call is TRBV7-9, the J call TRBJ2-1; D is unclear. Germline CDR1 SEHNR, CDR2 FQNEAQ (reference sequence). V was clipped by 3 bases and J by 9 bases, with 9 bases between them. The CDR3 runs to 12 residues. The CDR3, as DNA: TGTGCCAGCAGCTTGCGGATGGGTGAGCAGTTCTTC. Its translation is CASSLRMGEQFF.

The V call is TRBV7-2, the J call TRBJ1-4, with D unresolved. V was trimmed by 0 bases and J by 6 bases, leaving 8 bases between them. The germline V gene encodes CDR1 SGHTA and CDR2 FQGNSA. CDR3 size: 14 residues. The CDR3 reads CASSLAAWDEKLFF. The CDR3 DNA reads TGTGCCAGCAGCTTAGCCGCATGGGATGAAAAACTGTTTTTT.

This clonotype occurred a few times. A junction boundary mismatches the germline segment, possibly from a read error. The CDR3, as DNA: TGTGCCATCAGTGAACTCGGGGCCGGGGCCTACGGGCAGTACTTC. The encoded protein is CAISELGAGAYGQYF. This chain joins TRBV10-3 and TRBJ2-7; D possibly matches TRBD1 or TRBD2 (5 bases each). The CDR3 is 15 amino acids. CDR1 is ENHRY and CDR2 is SYGVKD in the germline V gene.

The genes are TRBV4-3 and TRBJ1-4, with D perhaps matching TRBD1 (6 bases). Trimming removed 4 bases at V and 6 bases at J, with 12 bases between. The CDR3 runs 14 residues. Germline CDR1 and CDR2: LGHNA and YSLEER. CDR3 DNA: TGCGCCAGCAGCCGACAGGTGGTAGATGAAAAACTGTTTTTT. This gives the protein CASSRQVVDEKLFF.

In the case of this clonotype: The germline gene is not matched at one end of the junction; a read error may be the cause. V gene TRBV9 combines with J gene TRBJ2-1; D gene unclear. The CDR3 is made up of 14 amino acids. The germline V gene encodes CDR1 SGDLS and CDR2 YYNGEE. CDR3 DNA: TGTGCCAGCAGCTTGGTAGGGAACTACAATGAGCAGGTCTTC. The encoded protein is CASSLVGNYNEQVF.

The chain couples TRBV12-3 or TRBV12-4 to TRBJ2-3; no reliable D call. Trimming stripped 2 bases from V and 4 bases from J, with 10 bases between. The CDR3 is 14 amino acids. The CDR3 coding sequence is TGTGCCAGCAGTTTAACCCGGACCGCAGATACGCAGTATTTT. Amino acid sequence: CASSLTRTADTQYF.

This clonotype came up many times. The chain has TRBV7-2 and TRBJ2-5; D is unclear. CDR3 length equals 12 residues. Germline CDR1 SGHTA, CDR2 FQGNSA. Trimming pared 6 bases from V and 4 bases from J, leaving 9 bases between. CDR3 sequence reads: CASRLMIETQYF. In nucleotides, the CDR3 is TGTGCCAGCAGACTAATGATAGAGACCCAGTACTTC.